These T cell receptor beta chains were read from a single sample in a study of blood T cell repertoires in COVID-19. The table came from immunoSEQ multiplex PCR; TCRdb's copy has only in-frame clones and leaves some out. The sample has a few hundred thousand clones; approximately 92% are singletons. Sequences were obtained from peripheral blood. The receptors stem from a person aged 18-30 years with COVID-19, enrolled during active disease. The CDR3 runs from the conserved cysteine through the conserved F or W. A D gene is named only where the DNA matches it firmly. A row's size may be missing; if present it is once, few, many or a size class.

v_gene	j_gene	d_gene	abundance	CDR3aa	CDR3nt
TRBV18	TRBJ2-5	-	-	CASSPRLDQETQYF	TGTGCCAGCTCCCCTCGACTAGACCAAGAGACCCAGTACTTC
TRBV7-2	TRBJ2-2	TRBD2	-	CASSRDYLYPDTGELFF	TGTGCCAGCAGCCGGGACTACCTATACCCAGACACCGGGGAGCTGTTTTTT
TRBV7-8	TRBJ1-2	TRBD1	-	CASSLGTGDSGYTF	TGTGCCAGCAGCTTAGGTACAGGGGATTCTGGCTACACCTTC
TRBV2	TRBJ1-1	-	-	CASSLAPNTEAFF	TGTGCCAGCAGTCTAGCCCCGAACACTGAAGCTTTCTTT
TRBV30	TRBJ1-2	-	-	CAWAGLNYGYTF	TGTGCCTGGGCCGGGTTGAACTATGGCTACACCTTC
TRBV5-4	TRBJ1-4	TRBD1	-	CASSYLGQGDEKLFF	TGTGCCAGCAGCTACCTGGGACAGGGAGACGAAAAACTGTTTTTT
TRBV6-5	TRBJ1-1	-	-	CASSKQGFGTEAFF	TGTGCCAGCAGTAAACAGGGTTTCGGCACTGAAGCTTTCTTT
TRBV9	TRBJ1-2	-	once	CASSPDGGLFGYTF	TGTGCCAGCAGCCCCGACGGAGGGCTTTTTGGCTACACCTTC
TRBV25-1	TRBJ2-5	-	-	CASSPKEYRETQYF	TGTGCCAGCAGCCCGAAGGAGTATAGGGAGACCCAGTACTTC
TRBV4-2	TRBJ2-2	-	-	CASSLEVSQTGELFF	TGTGCCAGCAGCCTCGAGGTTTCGCAAACCGGGGAGCTGTTTTTT
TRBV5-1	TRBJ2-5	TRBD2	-	CASSPDTSGTETQYF	TGCGCCAGCAGTCCCGATACTAGCGGGACGGAGACCCAGTACTTC
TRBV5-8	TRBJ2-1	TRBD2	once	CASSYLDSGRASEQFF	TGTGCCAGCAGCTACCTCGACAGCGGGAGGGCCAGTGAGCAGTTCTTC
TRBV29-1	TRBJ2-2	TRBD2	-	CSVGGLGSSGRAAHTGELFF	TGCAGCGTTGGGGGGCTTGGTAGTAGCGGGAGGGCCGCGCACACCGGGGAGCTGTTTTTT
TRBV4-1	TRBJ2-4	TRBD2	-	CASSPGLAGGSAKNIQYF	TGCGCCAGCAGTCCGGGACTAGCGGGAGGGTCGGCCAAAAACATTCAGTACTTC
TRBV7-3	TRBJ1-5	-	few	CASSPGKGGNNQPQHF	TGTGCCAGCAGCCCCGGGAAGGGAGGGAACAATCAGCCCCAGCATTTT
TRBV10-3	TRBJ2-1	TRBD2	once	CAIRGLAGGSSYNEQFF	TGTGCCATACGGGGACTAGCGGGAGGGAGCTCCTACAATGAGCAGTTCTTC
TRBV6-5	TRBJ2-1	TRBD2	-	CASRSSGRREQFF	TGTGCCAGCCGGTCTAGCGGGAGAAGAGAGCAGTTCTTC
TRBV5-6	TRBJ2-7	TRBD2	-	CASELALTYEQYF	TGTGCCAGCGAACTAGCGCTCACCTACGAGCAGTACTTC
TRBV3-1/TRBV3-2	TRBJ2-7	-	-	CASSQEEAYEQYF	TGTGCCAGCAGCCAAGAAGAGGCCTACGAGCAGTACTTC
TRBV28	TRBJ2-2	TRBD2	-	CASRPTSGRNTGELFF	TGTGCCAGCAGACCGACTAGCGGGAGGAACACCGGGGAGCTGTTTTTT
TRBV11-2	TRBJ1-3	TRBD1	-	CASSSGGTGNTIYF	TGTGCCAGCAGCTCAGGGGGCACTGGAAACACCATATATTTT
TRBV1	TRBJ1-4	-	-	CTTRDREEIATNEKLFF	TGCACCACCCGGGACAGGGAAGAAATTGCAACTAATGAAAAACTGTTTTTT
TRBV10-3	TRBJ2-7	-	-	CATGLGGVSYEQYF	TGTGCCACCGGCCTAGGAGGGGTTTCCTACGAGCAGTACTTC
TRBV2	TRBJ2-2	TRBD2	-	CARAGRRAGELFF	TGTGCCAGAGCGGGAAGGCGCGCCGGGGAGCTGTTTTTT
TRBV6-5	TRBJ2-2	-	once	CASLDRNTGELFF	TGTGCCAGCCTGGACAGGAACACCGGGGAGCTGTTTTTT
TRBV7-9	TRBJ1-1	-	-	CASSLSTEAFF	TGTGCCAGCAGCTTGAGCACTGAAGCTTTCTTT
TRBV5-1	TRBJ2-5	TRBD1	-	CASSGNTGAETQYF	TGCGCCAGCAGCGGTAATACAGGGGCGGAGACCCAGTACTTC
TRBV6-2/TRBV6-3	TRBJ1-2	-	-	CASSYNREPPFVYGYTF	TGTGCCAGCAGTTACAACAGGGAGCCACCTTTCGTCTATGGCTACACCTTC
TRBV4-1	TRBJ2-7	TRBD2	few	CASSPTRESYEQYF	TGCGCCAGCAGCCCCACGCGGGAGAGTTACGAGCAGTACTTC
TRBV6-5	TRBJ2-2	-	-	CASIKGQNTGELFF	TGTGCCAGCATCAAGGGGCAGAACACCGGGGAGCTGTTTTTT
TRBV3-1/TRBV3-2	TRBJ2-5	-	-	CASSHEPRLEETQYF	TGTGCCAGCAGCCATGAACCTAGACTAGAAGAGACCCAGTACTTC
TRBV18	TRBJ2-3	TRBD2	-	CASSLHSGKHTDTQYF	TGTGCCAGCTCACTCCATAGCGGGAAGCACACAGATACGCAGTATTTT
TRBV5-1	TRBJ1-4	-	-	CASSRRGGNEKLFF	TGCGCCAGCAGCCGTCGTGGGGGGAATGAAAAACTGTTTTTT
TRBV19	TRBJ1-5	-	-	CASSPHRVSNQPQHF	TGTGCCAGTAGTCCCCACCGCGTTAGCAATCAGCCCCAGCATTTT
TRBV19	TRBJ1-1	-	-	CASSKRNTEAFF	TGTGCCAGTAGTAAGAGGAACACTGAAGCTTTCTTT
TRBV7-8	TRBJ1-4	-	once	CASSLDRLSEKLFF	TGTGCCAGCAGCTTAGACAGGCTTAGCGAAAAACTGTTTTTT
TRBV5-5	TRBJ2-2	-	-	CASSKEYQFFTGELFF	TGTGCCAGCAGCAAGGAGTACCAATTCTTCACCGGGGAGCTGTTTTTT
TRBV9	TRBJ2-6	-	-	CASSVTAGSGANVLTF	TGTGCCAGCAGCGTAACTGCCGGCTCTGGGGCCAACGTCCTGACTTTC
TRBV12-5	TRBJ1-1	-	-	CASGLVRGRSTEAFF	TGTGCTAGTGGTTTGGTACGAGGTAGGAGCACTGAAGCTTTCTTT
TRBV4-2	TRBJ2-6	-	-	CASSQAHPGANVLTF	TGTGCCAGCAGCCAAGCCCATCCTGGGGCCAACGTCCTGACTTTC
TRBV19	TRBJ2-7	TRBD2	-	CASSISAGLYEQYF	TGTGCCAGTAGTATATCAGCGGGACTCTACGAGCAGTACTTC
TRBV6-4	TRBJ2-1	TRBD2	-	CASSDSLSGRGNEQFF	TGTGCCAGCAGTGACTCACTCAGCGGGAGAGGGAATGAGCAGTTCTTC
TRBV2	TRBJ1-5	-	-	CASSGQGGNQPQHF	TGTGCCAGCAGTGGCCAGGGTGGCAATCAGCCCCAGCATTTT